This TCR beta chain was obtained from a study of OX40 agonist ivuxolimab in advanced cancers. Generated by immunoSEQ multiplex PCR, the TCRdb table keeps only in-frame clones and is missing some. The sample carries 77,000 or so clones, around four fifths recorded once. The CDR3 covers 16 residues. V was pared by 1 base and J by 1 base, with 12 bases between. CDR1 SGHDT and CDR2 YYEEEE come from the germline V gene. This TCR was recovered from an adult with an advanced solid tumor such as melanoma, head and neck, liver or kidney cancer. The J gene is TRBJ1-5, the V gene TRBV5-6; D gene uncertain. The material was CD4+ or CD8+ T cells sorted from blood, obtained in a trial of the OX40 agonist ivuxolimab. The CDR3 is CASSLFWGGSNQPQHF. In DNA, the CDR3 is TGTGCCAGCAGCTTGTTTTGGGGAGGGAGCAATCAGCCCCAGCATTTT. Filled out from reference TRBV5-6 and TRBJ1-5, the complete variable domain reads DAGVTQSPTHLIKTRGQQVTLRCSPKSGHDTVSWYQQALGQGPQFIFQYYEEEERQRGNFPDRFSGHQFPNYSSELNVNALLLGDSALYLCASSLFWGGSNQPQHFGDGTRLSIL.